The T cell receptor (beta chain) under discussion was sequenced for a study of post-analysis software for immune sequencing data (dated by TCRdb to about 2015). Notes on the research overall: Disease courses on record covered relapsing-remitting, secondary progressive and progressive-relapsing multiple sclerosis, though some patients had no subtype annotation. The multiple sclerosis patient repertoires were compared with 10 or so previously published healthy control repertoires from donors aged about 6 to 28 years. A subset of samples was prepared in parallel using single-end sample barcoding, then pooled and co-amplified after Illumina adapter ligation. The research as a whole found: Direct clustering with F measure showed strong co-clustering of samples prepared in the same batch, prompting a batch-effect correction. Four to six TRBV segments, including TRBV5-6, TRBV5-1 and TRBV20-1, were significantly more frequent in patients than controls. Multiple sclerosis patients had significantly lower normalized Chao1 diversity than controls, a result that suggests substantial peripheral T-cell clonal expansion. The multiple sclerosis patient group was slightly younger than the control group.

To demonstrate the VDJtools post-analysis software, the study profiled TCR beta repertoires from the peripheral blood of 10 to 15 young patients with multiple sclerosis. The multiple sclerosis patients were children and adolescents between about 6 and 15 years of age. The library was generated by PCR. The instrument given in TCRdb is Illumina HiSeq 2500. To reduce PCR and sequencing biases, unique molecular identifiers were built into the TCR beta cDNA libraries. Every 1 to 10 million input T cells yielded 500,000 or so cDNA molecules, meaning each molecule approximated one T cell. The same protocol used for the earlier healthy control dataset was applied to prepare and sequence the patient libraries. Within a given batch, samples were prepared together, multiplexed and sequenced on the same HiSeq lane. Regarding the original processing steps: MIGEC was used to process the raw barcoded reads, and molecular identifier groups with only a single read were discarded before consensus assembly and CDR3 extraction. VDJtools was used for post-analysis of the clonotype tables, and diversity was normalized by down-sampling every dataset to the size of the smallest sample. To correct batch-related cross-sample contamination, repertoire overlap clustering matched CDR3 amino acid sequences but not nucleotide sequences. TCRdb reprocessed the public reads (quality trimming at Q25 with fastp, clone calling with MiXCR) and kept in-frame beta chains. A single entry per CDR3 protein holds the most common genes and DNA from its merged rows. The V and J calls, along with clone size, are taken from TCRdb and not from the paper's own processing. This sample gives about 400,000 distinct CDR3 sequences in total; approximately 33% of them show up just once. The ten largest clones capture roughly 12% of the sample.

Trimming removed 2 bases from V and 7 bases from J, leaving 3 bases between the germline ends. The CDR3 measures 11 amino acids from cysteine to phenylalanine. The read is trimmed to its CDR3 DNA, 33 bases read in frame from base 1. This clonotype occurred a few times. Which antigen it targets is not known. Base qualities were left out, and no much larger clone turns up one base away. This chain joins TRBV12-3 or TRBV12-4 to TRBJ2-1, with the D gene not clear enough to name. The sequenced sample was blood. The sequence derives from a girl aged 10 to 17 with multiple sclerosis. The CDR3 protein is CASSLMNEQFF. The sequenced DNA is TGTGCCAGCAGTTTAATGAATGAGCAGTTCTTC.